These 32 T cell receptor beta chains originate from one sample sequenced in a study of blood T cell repertoires in COVID-19. Only in-frame clones appear in the TCRdb table, and some are missing; sequencing was by immunoSEQ multiplex PCR. The sample holds about 140,000 clones, roughly 83% seen once. What was sequenced was PBMCs or T cells enriched from blood (not recorded which). Receptors were obtained from a man between 40 and 49 years old with acute COVID-19.

The V call is TRBV6-5, the J call TRBJ2-7; 8 bases match TRBD2. Trimming took 2 bases from V and 3 from J; bases not matched to a gene: 9. The CDR3 spans 16 residues. CDR1 and CDR2 from the germline V gene are MNHEY and SVGAGI. CDR3 sequence (DNA): TGTGCCAGCAGTTACCCCGCTGGACTAGCTCACTACGAGCAGTACTTC. Its protein is CASSYPAGLAHYEQYF.

The chain uses TRBV3-1 (or the pseudogene TRBV3-2) and TRBJ2-3; tentatively, D is TRBD2 (6 bases). The germline CDR1 and CDR2 sequences are LGHDT and YNNKEL (reference sequence). The CDR3 has 16 amino acids. V lost 0 bases and J lost 5, with 15 bases in between. Here the CDR3 reads CASSQDGGLGKDTQYF. The DNA of the CDR3 is TGTGCCAGCAGCCAAGATGGAGGGTTAGGGAAAGATACGCAGTATTTT.

The chain recombines TRBV4-2 with TRBJ2-5, with D possibly matching TRBD2 (5 bases). CDR1 is LGHNA and CDR2 is YNFKEQ in the germline V gene. V was clipped by 0 bases and J by 0 bases, with 8 bases between them. CDR3 length: 15 amino acids. CDR3: CASSQETGNQETQYF. The CDR3 DNA reads as TGTGCCAGCAGCCAAGAGACGGGGAACCAAGAGACCCAGTACTTC.

The chain is built from TRBV28 and TRBJ2-4, with a possible D match to TRBD2 (5 bases). The length of the CDR3 is 16 residues. V lost 4 bases and J lost 1, with 14 bases in between. Germline V gives CDR1 MDHEN, CDR2 SYDVKM. This CDR3 is CASSSRGIPAKNIQYF. CDR3 DNA: TGTGCCAGCAGTTCCCGGGGAATTCCGGCCAAAAACATTCAGTACTTC.

This chain connects TRBV5-1 to TRBJ2-3; 11 bases line up with TRBD2. The CDR3 covers 18 residues. V lost 4 bases to trimming and J lost 0 bases; unmatched junction nucleotides: 10. The germline V gene has CDR1 SGHRS and CDR2 YFSETQ. The CDR3 reads CASSPGTSGDYSTDTQYF. The DNA for the CDR3 is TGCGCCAGCAGCCCCGGGACTAGCGGAGATTATAGCACAGATACGCAGTATTTT. Using reference TRBV5-1 and TRBJ2-3 for the parts outside the CDR3, the full variable domain is KAGVTQTPRYLIKTRGQQVTLSCSPISGHRSVSWYQQTPGQGLQFLFEYFSETQRNKGNFPGRFSGRQFSNSRSEMNVSTLELGDSALYLCASSPGTSGDYSTDTQYFGPGTRLTVL.

The chain has TRBV15 and TRBJ1-1, with no clear D. The V end was cut by 0 bases, the J end by 6 bases, with 5 bases between. CDR3 length: 12 residues. Germline loops: CDR1 LNHNV, CDR2 YYDKDF (reference sequence). DNA for the CDR3: TGTGCCACCAGCAGAGATTTAGCTGAAGCTTTCTTT. Amino acids: CATSRDLAEAFF.

The rearrangement uses TRBV6-2 or TRBV6-3 and TRBJ2-1, with 7 bases aligning to TRBD1. The trim removed 7 bases at V and 5 bases at J, leaving 5 bases unmatched. This CDR3 is 13 amino acids long. Per germline, CDR1 MNHEY and CDR2 SVGEGT. The DNA for the CDR3 is TGTGCCAGCACCCCGACAGGGAACAATGAGCAGTTCTTC. Translating it yields CASTPTGNNEQFF.

The CDR3 sequence is CASSLEGRGNTEAFF. Here the CDR3 DNA reads TGCGCCAGCAGCTTGGAGGGCAGGGGGAACACTGAAGCTTTCTTT. J is TRBJ1-1 and V is TRBV5-1; D possibly corresponds to TRBD1 (6 bases). V lost 0 bases and J lost 1, with 10 bases in between. The CDR3 runs 15 residues. The germline gives CDR1 SGHRS, CDR2 YFSETQ.

CDR3 sequence (DNA): TGTGCCAGCAGTTCAAAGACAGGTCAATCGGGCTCCTACAATGAGCAGTTCTTC. It codes for CASSSKTGQSGSYNEQFF. The rearrangement uses TRBV6-2 or TRBV6-3 and TRBJ2-1; possible D gene TRBD1, 6 bases. Looked up from germline, CDR1 is MNHEY and CDR2 is SVGEGT. This CDR3 has 18 residues. Deletions cut 4 bases from V and 0 bases from J, with 19 bases between.

The sample holds a few counts of this clone. The V call is TRBV4-3, the J call TRBJ2-7; tentative D call: TRBD2 (5 bases). The germline V gene has CDR1 LGHNA and CDR2 YSLEER. CDR3 length: 16 amino acids. V gave up 4 bases and J gave up 0 bases, with 16 bases separating them. CDR3 coding DNA: TGCGCCAGCAGCCCCTACCTCGGGGAGAGCTCCTACGAGCAGTACTTC. Its protein product is CASSPYLGESSYEQYF.

The V call is TRBV15, the J call TRBJ2-2; D unresolved. Germline CDR1 LNHNV, CDR2 YYDKDF (reference sequence). Trimming took 0 bases from V and 3 from J, leaving 11 bases between them. The CDR3 covers 16 residues. Here the CDR3 reads CATSRDTVSYTGELFF. As DNA, the CDR3 is TGTGCCACCAGCAGAGATACAGTGAGCTACACCGGGGAGCTGTTTTTT.

The chain uses TRBV6-5 and TRBJ1-2; no reliable D call. The CDR3 extends over 15 amino acids. Per the germline V gene, CDR1 is MNHEY and CDR2 is SVGAGI. The V gene lost 8 bases and the J gene lost 4 bases, with 20 bases spanning the gap. The CDR3 nucleotides read TGTGCCAGCCGACGCAGTAGTGAGGCTAGCTATGGCTACACCTTC. This translates into CASRRSSEASYGYTF.

The chain carries TRBV7-2 and TRBJ2-1, with 8 nucleotides matching TRBD2. V lost 1 base to trimming and J lost 6 bases; unmatched junction nucleotides: 5. The CDR3 is made up of 15 amino acids. Looked up from germline, CDR1 is SGHTA and CDR2 is FQGNSA. CDR3: CASSLGAGVSNEQFF. In DNA form, the CDR3 reads TGTGCCAGCAGCTTAGGAGCGGGAGTTTCCAATGAGCAGTTCTTC.

Notes on this clone: Within the sample, other DNA sequences also encode this same CDR3. V usage is TRBV9 and J usage is TRBJ1-1; tentative D call: TRBD1 (5 bases). CDR3 length equals 13 residues. Germline assignment: CDR1 SGDLS and CDR2 YYNGEE. V was cut by 2 bases and J by 0 bases, with 5 bases left in between. The CDR3 bases are TGTGCCAGCAGCGTGGACATGAACACTGAAGCTTTCTTT. It translates to CASSVDMNTEAFF.

The chain has TRBV5-4 and TRBJ2-1, with D perhaps TRBD2 (5 bases). CDR1 is SGHNT, CDR2 YYREEE, per germline (reference sequence). Trimming took 1 base from V and 0 from J, leaving 11 bases between them. This CDR3 is built from 16 residues. The CDR3 DNA follows: TGTGCCAGCAGCTTGCAGCGGTCGAGCTCCTACAATGAGCAGTTCTTC. Protein: CASSLQRSSSYNEQFF.

The rearrangement joins TRBV5-4 to TRBJ1-2, with 7 positions matching TRBD1. Per germline, CDR1 SGHNT and CDR2 YYREEE (reference sequence). The CDR3 extends over 15 amino acids. V lost 0 bases and J lost 4; bases outside the gene matches: 6. CDR3 region: CASSLGAGTAYGYTF. CDR3 DNA: TGTGCCAGCAGCTTGGGGGCCGGGACAGCCTATGGCTACACCTTC.

V is TRBV6-5 and J is TRBJ2-1; 9 bases match TRBD1. The ends lost 6 bases at V and 7 bases at J; junction bases unmatched: 10. The length of the CDR3 is 15 residues. Germline CDR1 is MNHEY and CDR2 is SVGAGI. The CDR3 nucleotides read TGTGCCAGCAGCCTACAGGGGGCTGGCCGAAATGAGCAGTTCTTC. This translates into CASSLQGAGRNEQFF.

This clone is a singleton in its sample. V is TRBV19 and J is TRBJ1-6; 9 bases agree with TRBD1. Germline trimming cut 4 bases from V and 7 bases from J; bases unmatched to any gene: 8. This CDR3 is built from 16 residues. In germline, CDR1 is LNHDA, CDR2 SQIVND (reference sequence). The chain's CDR3 is CASSTTGGIPNSPLHF. CDR3 DNA sequence: TGTGCCAGTAGTACGACAGGGGGAATCCCGAATTCACCCCTCCACTTT.

This chain uses TRBV11-2 with TRBJ1-4, with D maybe TRBD1 (5 bases). Germline-derived CDR1 and CDR2 are SGHAT and FQNNGV. This CDR3 spans 15 amino acids. V was clipped by 2 bases and J by 4 bases, with 11 bases between them. The CDR3 is CASSLFGGDNEKLFF. The CDR3 DNA is TGTGCCAGCAGCTTATTTGGAGGGGATAATGAAAAACTGTTTTTT.

The chain recombines TRBV28 with TRBJ2-1; D gene ambiguous. CDR1 is MDHEN and CDR2 is SYDVKM in the germline V gene. Between the trimmed V and J ends, which lost 2 bases and 4 bases, there was a span of 9 bases. This CDR3 is built from 14 residues. The CDR3 reads CASSLDGNYNEQFF. CDR3 in DNA: TGTGCCAGCAGTTTAGATGGCAATTACAATGAGCAGTTCTTC.

The chain is built from TRBV10-2 and TRBJ1-5; D ambiguous. V lost 2 bases, J lost 1 base, and 3 bases lay in between. Germline assignment: CDR1 WSHSY and CDR2 SAAADI. The CDR3 covers 13 residues. CDR3 sequence: CASSEISNQPQHF. CDR3 nucleotide sequence: TGCGCCAGCAGTGAGATAAGCAATCAGCCCCAGCATTTT.

The chain carries TRBV3-1 (or the pseudogene TRBV3-2) and TRBJ1-5; 7 bases are shared with TRBD1. The germline CDR1 and CDR2 sequences are LGHDT and YNNKEL (reference sequence). The CDR3 totals 12 residues. Unmatched junction bases numbered 2, after V lost 9 bases and J lost 3 bases. The CDR3 here is CARRGPNQPQHF. CDR3 coding DNA: TGTGCCAGAAGGGGGCCCAATCAGCCCCAGCATTTT.

The V and J genes are TRBV5-5 and TRBJ1-5; D ambiguous. The ends were cut back, 0 bases at V and 2 bases at J, with 12 bases in the middle. CDR3 length: 16 amino acids. Germline-derived CDR1 and CDR2 are SGHKS and YYEKEE (reference sequence). CDR3 residues: CASSLVGSAGNQPQHF. The CDR3 DNA follows: TGTGCCAGCAGCTTGGTCGGGTCAGCGGGCAATCAGCCCCAGCATTTT.

This clone has just a few counts. The chain uses TRBV18 and TRBJ1-2, with 8 bases matching TRBD1. Germline CDR1 reads KGHSH; CDR2 reads LQKENI. V lost 6 bases, J lost 6 bases, and 3 bases stayed unmatched. The CDR3 contains 12 residues. The CDR3 sequence: CASSQQGDGYTF. CDR3 nucleotides: TGTGCCAGCTCGCAACAGGGGGATGGCTACACCTTC.

This chain connects TRBV14 to TRBJ2-3, with 8 positions matching TRBD1. Germline CDR1 reads SGHDN; CDR2 reads FVKESK. The V and J ends lost 2 bases and 2 bases, in that order; junction bases with no gene match: 3. The CDR3 spans 15 residues. The CDR3 spells CASSQQGAPTDTQYF. CDR3 coding DNA: TGTGCCAGCAGCCAACAGGGGGCACCCACAGATACGCAGTATTTT.

The rearrangement uses TRBV10-2 and TRBJ2-3; 9 nucleotides match TRBD1. This CDR3 region has 15 residues. Trimming removed 5 bases from V and 4 bases from J; junction bases left unmatched: 7. The V gene's germline CDR1 is WSHSY and CDR2 SAAADI. DNA of the CDR3: TGCGCCAGCAGTCCGACAGGGGGTGTTGCAGATACGCAGTATTTT. This codes for CASSPTGGVADTQYF.

This chain connects TRBV2 to TRBJ2-3; TRBD1 agrees at 10 bases. V dropped 4 bases and J dropped 4; count of bases not matched to a gene: 2. The CDR3 is made up of 14 amino acids. CDR1 and CDR2 from the germline V gene are SNHLY and FYNNEI. The CDR3 bases are TGTGCCAGCAGTGCGGACAGGGGGGCAGATACGCAGTATTTT. This codes for CASSADRGADTQYF.

This chain links TRBV14 with TRBJ2-3; 12 bases agree with TRBD2. The germline V gene has CDR1 SGHDN and CDR2 FVKESK. V was pared by 0 bases and J by 6 bases, with 4 bases of the junction left unmatched. The CDR3 totals 16 residues. The CDR3 DNA is TGTGCCAGCAGCCAAGATTTGCTAGCGGGAGGGGATACGCAGTATTTT. As protein: CASSQDLLAGGDTQYF.

The chain has TRBV11-2 and TRBJ2-1, with 15 bases identical to TRBD2. The J segment lost 8 bases and the V segment lost 2 bases, leaving 7 bases of the junction unmatched. Germline-derived CDR1 and CDR2 are SGHAT and FQNNGV. The CDR3 has 17 residues. The CDR3 region is CASSLYGLAGGRDEQFF. Written as DNA, the CDR3 is TGTGCCAGCAGCTTATACGGACTAGCGGGGGGGCGAGATGAGCAGTTCTTC.

This clone was observed a few times. The chain combines TRBV6-5 with TRBJ1-1; D perhaps matches TRBD1 (6 bases). V lost 2 bases to trimming and J lost 2 bases, with 9 bases between them. From germline, CDR1 is MNHEY and CDR2 SVGAGI. CDR3 length: 14 amino acids. The CDR3 DNA follows: TGTGCCAGCAGTTACGTTGGGGGCAACACTGAAGCTTTCTTT. It specifies CASSYVGGNTEAFF.

V usage is TRBV28 and J usage is TRBJ1-2, with a weak D call TRBD1 (6 bases). The V gene lost 5 bases and the J gene lost 2 bases, with 18 bases spanning the gap. The CDR3 is made up of 16 amino acids. Per the germline V gene, CDR1 is MDHEN and CDR2 is SYDVKM. The CDR3 protein is CASSDLEWDINYGYTF. In nucleotides, the CDR3 is TGTGCCAGCAGTGATCTAGAATGGGACATCAACTATGGCTACACCTTC.

This chain connects TRBV15 to TRBJ2-4; maybe TRBD2 (7 bases). This CDR3 is 16 amino acids long. Per germline, CDR1 LNHNV and CDR2 YYDKDF (reference sequence). Trimming removed 3 bases at V and 1 base at J, with 13 bases between. The CDR3 nucleotides are TGTGCCACCAGCAGGGGAGGGGGAGCGGCCAAAAACATTCAGTACTTC. Translation gives CATSRGGGAAKNIQYF. Looking up the rest from reference TRBV15 and TRBJ2-4 gives the full variable domain: DAMVIQNPRYQVTQFGKPVTLSCSQTLNHNVMYWYQQKSSQAPKLLFHYYDKDFNNEADTPDNFQSRRPNTSFCFLDIRSPGLGDTAMYLCATSRGGGAAKNIQYFGAGTRLSVL.